This TCR beta chain was observed in a study of blood T cells in healthy people across ages. This CDR3 comprises 16 residues. Trimming removed 0 bases at V and 2 bases at J, with 16 bases between. Germline V gene sequence: CDR1 DFQATT, CDR2 SNEGSKA (reference sequence). This clonotype has only a few counts. Its antigen is as yet unknown. General study results and limits: Long-lived donors exceeded aged donors in naive CD4+ cells and diversity.

A sample-barcoded 5' primer and a J-beta primer mix were used in a second PCR of about 7 to 12 cycles. TCRdb passed the 5' RACE reads through MiXCR, listing each CDR3 protein once. The table records fewer than 1,000,000 distinct CDR3 sequences, roughly 46% of them present only once. This chain links TRBV20-1 with TRBJ2-5; no firm D call. The TCR comes from a man aged 80 or over in good health. Sequences were obtained from blood. CDR3 nucleotide sequence: TGCAGTGCTAGAGACTTTGGACGCATTGTACAAGAGACCCAGTACTTC. Translated: CSARDFGRIVQETQYF.